This T cell receptor beta chain was observed in a study of a mutant IDH1 vaccine in newly diagnosed glioma. Across the study: Vaccinations were initiated 4-6 weeks following radiotherapy alone, or were given together with temozolomide cycles.

In regard to this clone: Its antigen is unknown.

Regarding the study as a whole: Pseudoprogression apparently tracked independently of changes in top peripheral T cell clonotypes. It was more than 80% of patients that developed vaccine-induced immune responses.

The V end was cut by 10 bases, the J end by 3 bases, with 18 bases between. The V gene's germline CDR1 is MNHNY and CDR2 SVGAGI (reference sequence). This CDR3 comprises 14 residues. The time point was: week 5, during vaccination. Every vaccination contained 300 ug of the mutant IDH1 20-mer peptide and was paired with topical imiquimod. Donor tumors were new WHO grade 3 or 4 IDH1-mutant, ATRX-lost astrocytomas. Libraries were prepared by immunoSEQ multiplex PCR; TCRdb keeps only in-frame clonotypes and omits some of them. Among tens of thousands of clones listed, approximately 80% were seen once. The J gene is TRBJ1-2, the V gene TRBV6-6; the D gene is possibly TRBD1 (6 bases). The sequence was collected from a woman under 30 with glioma. Some clones in this sample may be carry-over from other donors' samples. The sequenced sample was PBMCs, obtained from a glioma patient whose treatment included an IDH1 peptide vaccine. CDR3 nucleotide sequence: TGTGCCACGGGATCCTCGGGGGCTTACTATGGCTACACCTTC. Translation gives CATGSSGAYYGYTF.